The clone carrying this TCR beta chain was detected only a few times. Trimming left V 4 bases short and J 2 bases short, with 7 bases between. The CDR3 has 13 residues. Measured with immunoSEQ multiplex PCR; TCRdb has only the in-frame clones, and not every one. The repertoire has more than 9,500 clones, 20% to 30% of them found once; the top ten carry about a sixth. The data were taken from a study of sequential checkpoint blockade in melanoma. The sample's treatment: randomized to nivolumab then ipilimumab (arm A) or the reverse (arm B). The sequence was obtained from a human donor with melanoma. The chain has TRBV7-1 and TRBJ2-3; unclear D gene. TRBV7-1 carries the ORF label, with uncertain function. The source was tumor tissue (inferred from file names), collected from a patient given nivolumab and ipilimumab in sequence. CDR3 in amino acids: CASSLGHTDTQYF. DNA for the CDR3: TGTGCCAGCAGCTTAGGGCACACAGATACGCAGTATTTT.